The sequence of this TCR beta chain was determined in a study of immune heterogeneity within non-small cell lung tumors. TCRs were amplified from roughly 650 ng gDNA of bulk tumor per sample. In surgery, several biopsies were collected from each primary tumor at widely spaced sites. Patients underwent curative surgery for untreated, newly diagnosed non-small cell lung cancer. The donor pool consisted of newly diagnosed non-small cell lung cancer patients who were having surgery with curative intent. Study results and limitations: Local T-cell clonality was recorded as moderately but significantly correlated with local tumor mutational burden, with R about 0.35.

Multiplex PCR amplified the TCR beta CDR3 region. Its first round ran for approximately 11 cycles with 32 V and 13 J primers. TCRdb reprocessed the multiplex PCR reads with MiXCR, giving one entry per CDR3 protein. This sample has fewer than 15,000 distinct CDR3 sequences, with less than 30% found just once. This clonotype was counted at least ten times. Its antigen is unknown. The CDR3 consists of 14 residues. V gave up 2 bases and J gave up 6 bases; unmatched junction bases: 4. Germline V gene data show CDR1 as KGHSH and CDR2 as LQKENI. The sequence came from a man over 45 with non-small cell lung cancer. The specimen was lung tumor tissue. The chain recombines TRBV18 with TRBJ2-7; 10 bases agree with TRBD1. CDR3 sequence: CASSPTRDRGEQYF. The DNA of the CDR3 is TGTGCCAGCTCACCAACCCGGGACAGGGGCGAGCAGTACTTC.